This TCR beta chain was recorded in a study of cytomegalovirus exposure and HLA in healthy donors. For the study at large: An earlier analysis identified more than 95 million unique TCR beta sequences in approximately 190 million T cells.

PCR primers comprised 60 Vbeta and 13 Jbeta primers. The assay was immunoSEQ multiplex PCR, and TCRdb's table has in-frame clones only and misses some. Found here are approximately 150,000 clones, approximately 80% of them singletons; the top ten hold about 5.2%. CDR3 length: 16 amino acids. In germline, CDR1 is LNHNV, CDR2 YYDKDF (reference sequence). The receptor was derived from a man younger than 40 in good health and CMV-seropositive. This chain connects TRBV15 to TRBJ2-5; 11 bases are shared with TRBD1. The DNA end is a closer match to TRBJ2-7, so the J assignment may be wrong. The sample comprised PBMCs. DNA of the CDR3: TGTGCCACCAGCAGGGGTTTTGGACAGGGGGCGAACGAGCAGTACTTC. This translates into CATSRGFGQGANEQYF.